Listed below are T cell receptor beta chains from one sample, sequenced in a study of T cells after yellow fever vaccination. Each CDR3 protein is one row after TCRdb ran MiXCR on the 5' RACE reads. In the table there are 200,000 to 300,000 distinct CDR3 sequences, 13% of which are singletons. The material sequenced was CD4+ T cells sorted from PBMCs, taken 45 days after the yellow fever booster vaccination. The receptor set was obtained from a man younger than 45 who received the YFV17D yellow fever vaccine. CDR3s include the opening cysteine and the closing phenylalanine or tryptophan. The D gene is left open where the match is weak. Size is stated for part of the rows, as once, few or many counts, or as a class when the clone is expanded.

v_call	j_call	clone_size	d_call	cdr3_nt	cdr3_aa
TRBV5-1	TRBJ2-1	many	TRBD2	TGCGCCAGCAGCCTAGCGGGAGCCCCTTACAATGAGCAGTTCTTC	CASSLAGAPYNEQFF
TRBV6-1	TRBJ2-1	NA	NA	TGTGCCAGCAGTCGACCCATGGGGAGGTTGAAGAACAATGAGCAGTTCTTC	CASSRPMGRLKNNEQFF
TRBV12-3/TRBV12-4	TRBJ2-1	few	NA	TGTGCCAGCAGTTTGCTAGCCCTAAATGAGCAGTTCTTC	CASSLLALNEQFF
TRBV6-1	TRBJ2-3	NA	TRBD2	TGTGCCAGCAGATCGACGACTAGCCGTGGAGATACGCAGTATTTT	CASRSTTSRGDTQYF
TRBV20-1	TRBJ2-3	few	TRBD2	TGCAGTGCTAGGTTCACTAGCGGGAGAGGGGATACGCAGTATTTT	CSARFTSGRGDTQYF
TRBV20-1	TRBJ1-5	many	NA	TGCAGTGCTAGACTGCAGATTAATCAGCCCCAGCATTTT	CSARLQINQPQHF
TRBV20-1	TRBJ2-7	few	TRBD1	TGCAGTGCTACAGAAGGGACAGGGGGCTCCTACGAGCAGTACTTC	CSATEGTGGSYEQYF
TRBV5-1	TRBJ2-1	few	TRBD1	TGCGCCAGCAGCATAACAGGGGGTGAGCAGTTCTTC	CASSITGGEQFF
TRBV3-1	TRBJ1-1	NA	TRBD1	TGTGCCAGCAGCCAATCCGGACAGGGGGCTTCTAGGGTAGCTTTCTTT	CASSQSGQGASRVAFF
TRBV10-3	TRBJ2-1	few	NA	TGTGTCATCAGAGGGGAAGTTGCTGAGCAGTTCTTC	CVIRGEVAEQFF
TRBV7-9	TRBJ2-1	few	TRBD1	TGTGCCAGCAGCTTATTGGGCCGGGGACCCACAGGGGATGAGCAGTTCTTC	CASSLLGRGPTGDEQFF
TRBV20-1	TRBJ2-2	NA	TRBD2	TGCAGTGCAACCCGACTAGCGGGAGTGGCCGGGGAGCTGTTTTTT	CSATRLAGVAGELFF
TRBV5-1	TRBJ2-1	NA	NA	TGCGCCATCAGCTTGTACGGCGGAGGGGCCTACAATGAGCAGTTCTTC	CAISLYGGGAYNEQFF
TRBV20-1	TRBJ2-7	few	TRBD2	TGCAGTGTCGGGACTAGCGGGAAACGGTACGAGCAGTACTTC	CSVGTSGKRYEQYF
TRBV4-3	TRBJ2-1	few	NA	TGCGCCAGCAGCCATTCCGGGACGTCAAGCTCCTACAATGAGCAGTTCTTC	CASSHSGTSSSYNEQFF
TRBV6-2/TRBV6-3	TRBJ2-5	NA	TRBD1	TGTGCCAGCAGCTTGGAACTGACAGGGCTAGAGACCCAGTACTTC	CASSLELTGLETQYF
TRBV20-1	TRBJ2-7	many	TRBD2	TGCAGTGCTAGAGATCTAGCGGGGGGCTCCGTCTACGAGCAGTACTTC	CSARDLAGGSVYEQYF
TRBV6-6	TRBJ2-6	few	NA	TGTGCCAGCAGTTACTCTCAGGCCAACGTCCTGACTTTC	CASSYSQANVLTF
TRBV9	TRBJ2-1	NA	TRBD2	TGTGCCAGCAGCGTAGCCCCGCTAGCGGGAGTTAATGAGCAGTTCTTC	CASSVAPLAGVNEQFF
TRBV6-5	TRBJ2-2	NA	TRBD2	TGTGCCAGCAGTTGGTCTAGCGGGAGACCCGGGGAGCTGTTTTTT	CASSWSSGRPGELFF
TRBV7-2	TRBJ2-7	many	NA	TGTGCCAGCAGCTTAGCGAGTGGTAGCGGCGAGCAGTACTTC	CASSLASGSGEQYF
TRBV12-3/TRBV12-4	TRBJ1-3	NA	NA	TGTGCCAGCAGTTTAAGAGAGTCCGGAAACACCATATATTTT	CASSLRESGNTIYF
TRBV6-2/TRBV6-3	TRBJ2-1	NA	NA	TGTGCCAGCTCTAGACAGCCTGAGCAGTTCTTC	CASSRQPEQFF
TRBV5-1	TRBJ2-1	NA	NA	TGCGCCAGCAGCCCAGCCTCCTACAATGAGCAGTTCTTC	CASSPASYNEQFF
TRBV6-5	TRBJ2-7	NA	TRBD1	TGTGCCAGCAGACTTGGGACAGGCGAGCAGTACTTC	CASRLGTGEQYF
TRBV20-1	TRBJ2-3	NA	NA	TGCAGTGCTAGAGGAGGGGTTGTTACAGATACGCAGTATTTT	CSARGGVVTDTQYF
TRBV12-3/TRBV12-4	TRBJ2-7	few	TRBD2	TGTGCCAGCAGCCGGACTAGCGGGAGCATCTACGAGCAGTACTTC	CASSRTSGSIYEQYF
TRBV20-1	TRBJ2-1	few	NA	TGCAGTGCCTCCACCAATCAGTTCACCGACAATGAGCAGTTCTTC	CSASTNQFTDNEQFF
TRBV20-1	TRBJ2-3	NA	NA	TGCAGTGCTCCTCGACAAGGAGATACGCAGTATTTT	CSAPRQGDTQYF
TRBV5-4	TRBJ2-1	NA	TRBD2	TGTGCCAGCAGCTTCGGAGGACTAGGGAACAATGAGCAGTTCTTC	CASSFGGLGNNEQFF
TRBV6-5	TRBJ2-7	few	TRBD2	TGTGCCAGCATTTACGTGGGAGGGCCAGGCGAGCAGTACTTC	CASIYVGGPGEQYF
TRBV6-1	TRBJ1-1	NA	NA	TGTGCCAGCAGAAAAGGGAAGTATTACACTGAAGCTTTCTTT	CASRKGKYYTEAFF
TRBV4-3	TRBJ1-1	many	NA	TGCGCCAGCAGCCTTACCGGGACGGTGAACACTGAAGCTTTCTTT	CASSLTGTVNTEAFF
TRBV7-7	TRBJ2-7	few	NA	TGTGCCAGCAGCTTAGCGTCTGGGGGAGGTTGTGGCGAGCAGTACTTC	CASSLASGGGCGEQYF
TRBV6-1	TRBJ2-3	NA	TRBD1	TGTGCCAGCAGATCGGGACAGCTTTCTTCGGATACGCAGTATTTT	CASRSGQLSSDTQYF
TRBV5-1	TRBJ2-1	NA	TRBD1	TGCGCCAGCAGGTGGGACAGCGACTCCTACAATGAGCAGTTCTTC	CASRWDSDSYNEQFF
TRBV3-1	TRBJ2-1	NA	NA	TGTGCCAGCAGCCAAGAGCGCACCGGGACTGGGGGGTACAATGAGCAGTTCTTC	CASSQERTGTGGYNEQFF
TRBV11-2	TRBJ2-2	NA	TRBD2	TGTGCCAGCACCCTCTCATCTGGACTAGCGGCGAACACCGGGGAGCTGTTTTTT	CASTLSSGLAANTGELFF
TRBV20-1	TRBJ2-5	NA	NA	TGCAGGCAGGAGGGGGGTGATGAGACCCAGTACTTC	CRQEGGDETQYF
TRBV5-1	TRBJ2-3	NA	TRBD2	TGCGCCAGCAGCTTCGGGACTAGCGGGGCCGATACGCAGTATTTT	CASSFGTSGADTQYF
TRBV7-2	TRBJ1-2	NA	TRBD1	TGTGCCAGCAGTCCCATAAGGACAGGGGGCGGCTACACCTTC	CASSPIRTGGGYTF
TRBV20-1	TRBJ2-3	NA	TRBD2	TGCAGTGCTAGCCCTCTGACTAGCGCAGATACGCAGTATTTT	CSASPLTSADTQYF
TRBV20-1	TRBJ2-5	NA	NA	TGCAGTGCTAATTCAGGTTACCAAGAGACCCAGTACTTC	CSANSGYQETQYF
TRBV19	TRBJ2-7	NA	NA	TGTGCCAGTAGGAACTCGGACATCTCCGAGCAGTACTTC	CASRNSDISEQYF
TRBV3-1	TRBJ2-3	few	NA	TGTGCCAGCAGCCATGGTCCGAGGGGATATGGGGATACGCAGTATTTT	CASSHGPRGYGDTQYF
TRBV15	TRBJ1-2	NA	NA	TGTGCCACCAATGGACCGAATGGCTACACCTTC	CATNGPNGYTF
TRBV30	TRBJ1-5	few	NA	TGTGCCTGGAGTGTGGTCAGTTCTCAGCCCCAGCATTTT	CAWSVVSSQPQHF
TRBV28	TRBJ2-1	few	TRBD2	TGTGCCAGCAGTTTAGTAGCGGGAGGCCGATCCTACAATGAGCAGTTCTTC	CASSLVAGGRSYNEQFF
TRBV7-2	TRBJ2-3	few	NA	TGTGCCAGCAGCCCCCGCGTAGAAACGCAGTATTTT	CASSPRVETQYF